These 27 T cell receptor beta chains were sequenced from one sample in a study of cytomegalovirus exposure and HLA in healthy donors. 13 Jbeta primers and 60 Vbeta primers were used for the PCR. Method: immunoSEQ multiplex PCR; TCRdb's copy keeps in-frame clones and lacks some. The top ten clones hold 3% to 3.5% of a sample with roughly 120,000 clones, 80% of them seen once. Sequencing was done on a sample of PBMCs. All receptors derive from a male donor in good health and CMV-seronegative.

V usage is TRBV19 and J usage is TRBJ1-2, with 7 bases that match TRBD1. The ends lost 6 bases at V and 3 bases at J; junction bases unmatched: 13. The CDR3 loop spans 16 amino acids. Germline V gene lookup returns CDR1 LNHDA and CDR2 SQIVND (reference sequence). Written as DNA, the CDR3 is TGTGCCAGTAGCATCGTATTCAGGGACAGTCACTATGGCTACACCTTC. Translating gives CASSIVFRDSHYGYTF. Supplemented by reference TRBV19 and TRBJ1-2, the full variable domain reads DGGITQSPKYLFRKEGQNVTLSCEQNLNHDAMYWYRQDPGQGLRLIYYSQIVNDFQKGDIAEGYSVSREKKESFPLTVTSAQKNPTAFYLCASSIVFRDSHYGYTFGSGTRLTVV.

Notes on this clone: At one end, the junction sequence differs from germline, possibly due to a read error. The rearrangement links TRBV4-1 to TRBJ2-4; a weak D match, TRBD1 (6 bases). Germline V gene lookup returns CDR1 MGHRA and CDR2 YSYEKL. The length of the CDR3 is 14 residues. CDR3: CASSQDVGTNSQYF. DNA of the CDR3: TGCGCCAGCAGCCAAGACGTGGGGACAAACAGTCAGTACTTC.

Only a few counts were recorded for this clone. CDR3 residues: CASSEVPSHWREQFF. In nucleotides, the CDR3 is TGTGCCAGCAGTGAAGTGCCCTCCCACTGGCGGGAGCAGTTCTTC. The V and J genes are TRBV2 and TRBJ2-1; no clear D. Germline lookup yields CDR1 SNHLY and CDR2 FYNNEI. The CDR3 extends over 15 amino acids. V gave up 1 base and J gave up 10 bases, with 17 bases separating them.

This rearrangement joins TRBV4-1 to TRBJ1-1, with D possibly being TRBD1 (5 bases). The CDR3 length is 16 residues. Between the trimmed V and J ends, which lost 1 base and 0 bases, there was a span of 12 bases. Germline values: CDR1 MGHRA, CDR2 YSYEKL. The CDR3 DNA reads TGCGCCAGCAGCCAAGGCTGGGGCCCCATGAACACTGAAGCTTTCTTT. Protein: CASSQGWGPMNTEAFF.

The rearrangement links TRBV10-3 to TRBJ2-1; 9 bases agree with TRBD2. This CDR3 comprises 16 residues. Trimming took 0 bases from V and 8 from J; bases not matched to a gene: 8. CDR1 and CDR2 from the germline V gene are ENHRY and SYGVKD. The CDR3 region has the DNA TGTGCCATCAGTGAGTCGGGTAGCGGGAGTGGAGATGAGCAGTTCTTC. It codes for CAISESGSGSGDEQFF.

The rearrangement joins TRBV28 to TRBJ1-5; D unclear. This CDR3 spans 15 amino acids. Germline V gene lookup returns CDR1 MDHEN and CDR2 SYDVKM. Trimming removed 6 bases at V and 2 bases at J, with 14 bases between. The CDR3 nucleotides read TGTGCCAGCAGCTTCGTAATCCAGGGCAATCAGCCCCAGCATTTT. This translates into CASSFVIQGNQPQHF.

The V and J genes are TRBV10-1 and TRBJ1-1, with D hard to call. Germline V CDR1 and CDR2: WNHNN, SYGVQD (reference sequence). Trimming took 3 bases from V and 1 from J, leaving 12 bases between them. This CDR3 has 15 residues. This CDR3 reads CASSEFKGANTEAFF. In DNA form, the CDR3 reads TGCGCCAGCAGTGAATTCAAGGGAGCGAACACTGAAGCTTTCTTT.

The chain joins TRBV5-5 to TRBJ1-1, with TRBD1 identical over 9 bases. The CDR3 consists of 14 residues. Germline assignment: CDR1 SGHKS and CDR2 YYEKEE (reference sequence). The ends lost 4 bases at V and 4 bases at J; junction bases unmatched: 5. This CDR3 reads CASSALGQGTEAFF. The CDR3 bases are TGTGCCAGCAGCGCCCTGGGACAGGGCACTGAAGCTTTCTTT. The whole variable domain, filled in from reference TRBV5-5 and TRBJ1-1, reads DAGVTQSPTHLIKTRGQQVTLRCSPISGHKSVSWYQQVLGQGPQFIFQYYEKEERGRGNFPDRFSARQFPNYSSELNVNALLLGDSALYLCASSALGQGTEAFFGQGTRLTVV.

This clone occurred a few times. The chain combines TRBV7-9 with TRBJ1-1, with a tentative D call TRBD1 (5 bases). Trimming left V 3 bases short and J 10 bases short, with 9 bases between. Germline V CDR1 and CDR2: SEHNR, FQNEAQ (reference sequence). The CDR3 has 11 amino acids. For the CDR3, the DNA is TGTGCCAGCAGCTTTCTCCAGGGAGCTTTCTTT. As protein: CASSFLQGAFF.

The J gene is TRBJ1-1, the V gene TRBV11-1; D gene unclear. The V gene lost 1 base and the J gene lost 5 bases, with 11 bases spanning the gap. Germline V gives CDR1 SGHAT, CDR2 FQDESV (reference sequence). The CDR3 extends over 14 amino acids. The CDR3 coding sequence is TGTGCCAGCAGCTTAGATAGCGTGTTAACTGAAGCTTTCTTT. Its translation: CASSLDSVLTEAFF.

This chain links TRBV4-3 with TRBJ1-6; D remains unclear. The CDR3 length is 15 residues. Germline V lookup: CDR1 LGHNA, CDR2 YSLEER. Trimming pared 0 bases from V and 5 bases from J, leaving 8 bases between. The CDR3 reads CASSQDSGHNSPLHF. CDR3 DNA sequence: TGCGCCAGCAGCCAAGACTCCGGTCATAATTCACCCCTCCACTTT.

The chain joins TRBV6-1 to TRBJ2-5, with TRBD2 identical over 10 bases. The DNA end lines up better with TRBJ2-7; the J call may be wrong. The CDR3 runs to 14 residues. Germline lookup yields CDR1 MNHNS and CDR2 SASEGT. DNA of the CDR3: TGTGCCAGCAGCACTAGCGGGGCAACCTACGAGCAGTACTTC. It encodes CASSTSGATYEQYF.

This clone was counted a few times. The V gene is TRBV2, the J gene TRBJ1-6; D call uncertain. The CDR3 extends over 10 amino acids. Trimming shortened V by 3 bases and J by 14 bases, and 5 bases separated the two germline ends. In germline, CDR1 is SNHLY, CDR2 FYNNEI. The CDR3 DNA sequence: TGTGCCAGCAGTGAGGAGGCCCTCCACTTT. Translating gives CASSEEALHF.

This chain uses TRBV7-9 with TRBJ2-2; TRBD2 aligns across 13 bases. The CDR3 spans 19 residues. CDR1 is SEHNR, CDR2 FQNEAQ, per germline (reference sequence). Trimming at V came to 1 base and at J to 7 bases, leaving 12 bases not matched to a gene. The CDR3 DNA sequence: TGTGCCAGCAGCTTAGTCAGGACTAGCGGGAGACAAGGTGGCGGGGAGCTGTTTTTT. Translation gives CASSLVRTSGRQGGGELFF.

The rearrangement uses TRBV27 and TRBJ2-1, with 11 bases aligning to TRBD2. After removal of 0 bases from V and 8 bases from J, the junction contained 6 bases not matched to a gene. CDR1 is MNHEY, CDR2 SMNVEV, per germline (reference sequence). This CDR3 contains 16 residues. The CDR3 is CASSLSRLAGGYEQFF. The CDR3 region has the DNA TGTGCCAGCAGTTTATCTAGGCTAGCGGGAGGTTATGAGCAGTTCTTC.

This sequence joins TRBV28 and TRBJ2-1; 11 bases line up with TRBD1. J gave up 5 bases and V 3 bases, and 6 bases lay outside the gene matches. The CDR3 runs to 16 residues. Germline values: CDR1 MDHEN, CDR2 SYDVKM. The CDR3 region is CASSFVPGQGDNEQFF. The DNA for the CDR3 is TGTGCCAGCAGTTTTGTTCCGGGACAGGGGGACAATGAGCAGTTCTTC.

V and J are TRBV7-9 and TRBJ2-4, with TRBD1 identical over 10 bases. Germline V gives CDR1 SEHNR, CDR2 FQNEAQ (reference sequence). The CDR3 is 16 residues long. V trimming: 5 bases; J trimming: 4 bases; junction bases outside the gene matches: 8. The CDR3 DNA follows: TGTGCCAGCAGCCCACGGACAGGGGGACAAAAAAACATTCAGTACTTC. Its protein product is CASSPRTGGQKNIQYF.

The chain recombines TRBV30 with TRBJ2-7, with 8 bases that match TRBD1. The V and J ends lost 2 bases and 0 bases, in that order; junction bases with no gene match: 6. The CDR3 consists of 15 residues. Germline V gives CDR1 GTSNPN, CDR2 SVGIG (reference sequence). This CDR3 reads CAWSIPGQDSYEQYF. The CDR3 DNA is TGTGCCTGGAGTATTCCGGGACAGGACTCCTACGAGCAGTACTTC. The entire variable domain, with the rest obtained from reference TRBV30 and TRBJ2-7, is as follows: SQTIHQWPATLVQPVGSPLSLECTVEGTSNPNLYWYRQAAGRGLQLLFYSVGIGQISSEVPQNLSASRPQDRQFILSSKKLLLSDSGFYLCAWSIPGQDSYEQYFGPGTRLTVT.

The rearrangement links TRBV4-2 to TRBJ1-2, with D tentatively TRBD1 (6 bases). V lost 0 bases and J lost 8, with 22 bases in between. The CDR3 sequence is 17 residues long. The germline V gene encodes CDR1 LGHNA and CDR2 YNFKEQ. CDR3 sequence: CASSQEVAAAAGVGYTF. The CDR3, as DNA: TGTGCCAGCAGCCAAGAAGTGGCCGCGGCGGCAGGGGTCGGCTACACCTTC.

The V gene is TRBV19, the J gene TRBJ2-3; weak D call: TRBD2 (6 bases). This CDR3 is 17 amino acids long. Trimming left V 3 bases short and J 1 base short, with 17 bases between. In germline, CDR1 is LNHDA, CDR2 SQIVND (reference sequence). The CDR3 reads CASSILGNGGGTDTQYF. In DNA, the CDR3 is TGTGCCAGTAGTATCTTAGGTAACGGGGGAGGCACAGATACGCAGTATTTT.

The rearrangement joins TRBV19 to TRBJ1-6; 7 bases map to TRBD1. Looked up from germline, CDR1 is LNHDA and CDR2 is SQIVND (reference sequence). This CDR3 has 16 residues. The J segment lost 8 bases and the V segment lost 3 bases, leaving 10 bases of the junction unmatched. DNA of the CDR3: TGTGCCAGTAGTATTGGAGGGGGCGCACAATATTCACCCCTCCACTTT. Translation: CASSIGGGAQYSPLHF.

The chain recombines TRBV2 with TRBJ2-7; tentatively, D is TRBD1 (5 bases). Germline values: CDR1 SNHLY, CDR2 FYNNEI. CDR3 length equals 14 residues. V was shortened by 6 bases and J by 6 bases, with 18 bases between the two germline ends. CDR3 sequence reads: CASSPWTKPTEQYF. Here the CDR3 DNA reads TGTGCCAGCAGCCCTTGGACAAAACCTACCGAGCAGTACTTC.

The chain links TRBV25-1 to TRBJ1-3; D is undetermined. The CDR3 has 15 amino acids. Germline V CDR1 and CDR2: MGHDK, SYGVNS. V lost 4 bases and J lost 2, with 12 bases in between. The CDR3 loop is CASSVHNFPGNTIYF. CDR3 DNA: TGTGCCAGCAGTGTCCACAATTTTCCTGGAAACACCATATATTTT. The whole variable domain, remainder taken from reference TRBV25-1 and TRBJ1-3, is EADIYQTPRYLVIGTGKKITLECSQTMGHDKMYWYQQDPGMELHLIHYSYGVNSTEKGDLSSESTVSRIRTEHFPLTLESARPSHTSQYLCASSVHNFPGNTIYFGEGSWLTVV.

V and J are TRBV19 and TRBJ1-5; tentative D call: TRBD1 (5 bases). Germline CDR1 and CDR2: LNHDA and SQIVND (reference sequence). Trimming took off 3 bases at V and 4 bases at J, with 13 bases between the two ends. The CDR3 loop spans 15 amino acids. The CDR3 coding sequence is TGTGCCAGTAGTATGGGGATGGGGCGGAATCAGCCCCAGCATTTT. Protein sequence: CASSMGMGRNQPQHF.

The chain carries TRBV4-1 and TRBJ2-7; 9 nucleotides align to TRBD1. Germline V gene sequence: CDR1 MGHRA, CDR2 YSYEKL. The CDR3 covers 15 residues. Trimming removed 1 base from V and 5 bases from J; junction bases left unmatched: 6. CDR3 residues: CASSQVSTGGDEQYF. CDR3 sequence (DNA): TGCGCCAGCAGCCAAGTCAGTACAGGGGGCGACGAGCAGTACTTC.

The V and J genes are TRBV9 and TRBJ1-2; TRBD1 matches at 8 bases. Germline CDR1 is SGDLS and CDR2 is YYNGEE. Unmatched junction bases numbered 2, after V lost 0 bases and J lost 7 bases. This CDR3 has 13 amino acids. This CDR3 reads CASSVGTGIGYTF. As DNA, the CDR3 is TGTGCCAGCAGCGTAGGGACAGGGATTGGCTACACCTTC.

CDR3 coding DNA: TGTGCCAGCAGCTTAGCGCACAGGGAGAACTATGGCTACACCTTC. Protein product: CASSLAHRENYGYTF. The chain uses TRBV7-2 and TRBJ1-2; D may be TRBD1 (6 bases). The CDR3 is 15 amino acids. CDR1 SGHTA and CDR2 FQGNSA come from the germline V gene. V was pared by 0 bases and J by 2 bases, with 10 bases between.